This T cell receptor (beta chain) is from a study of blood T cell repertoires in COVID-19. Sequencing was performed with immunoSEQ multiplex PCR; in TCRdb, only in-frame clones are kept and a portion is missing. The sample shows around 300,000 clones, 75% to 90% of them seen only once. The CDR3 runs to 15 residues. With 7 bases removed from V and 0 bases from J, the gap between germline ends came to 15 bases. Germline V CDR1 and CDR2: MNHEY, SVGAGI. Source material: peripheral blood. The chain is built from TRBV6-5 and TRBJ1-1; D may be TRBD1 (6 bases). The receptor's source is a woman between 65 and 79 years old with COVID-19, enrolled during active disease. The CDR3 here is CASTKEGGMNTEAFF. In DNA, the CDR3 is TGTGCCAGCACCAAGGAGGGGGGGATGAACACTGAAGCTTTCTTT.